This T cell receptor beta chain was documented in a study of T cell responses to AZD1222 COVID-19 vaccine. Study outcomes and limitations: The sample set comprised mostly white British donors with more females, and clonal diversity was possibly underestimated. Close to half of all spike-specific TCRs reportedly target regions of the variants that are unmutated. Every sample of the repertoires postdated the peak T cell response.

Pooling of second doses given at about 4 or about 12 weeks was done. Repertoires were generated with immunoSEQ multiplex PCR, while TCRdb's copy carries only in-frame clones and drops some. The data show roughly 140,000 clones, about nine tenths seen once. Regarding this clone: Its antigen is not identified.

The V gene's germline CDR1 is MDHEN and CDR2 SYDVKM. The CDR3 extends over 13 amino acids. V lost 5 bases and J 0 bases, leaving 7 bases between the germline ends. The chain is built from TRBV28 and TRBJ1-2, with D hard to call. Sequenced here: peripheral blood, sampled 28 days after the second AZD1222 dose. This clonotype was obtained from an adult who received the AZD1222 COVID-19 vaccine. For the CDR3, the DNA is TGTGCCAGCAGTGGTAGGGCTAACTATGGCTACACCTTC. It is translated as CASSGRANYGYTF.